A selection of T cell receptor beta chains follows, all from one sample in a study of T cell repertoires in cytomegalovirus infection. TCRdb reprocessed the reads with MiXCR, giving one entry per CDR3 protein. This table has 630,000 or so distinct CDR3 sequences, approximately 24% appearing once. The sequenced material came from CD8+ T cells from PBMCs. Receptors were obtained from a human donor in good health (CMV status not recorded). Some clones in this sample may be carry-over from other donors' samples. The CDR3 runs from the conserved cysteine through the conserved F or W. Each record gives: CDR3 length, J gene, clone size, V gene, D gene, CDR3 protein, CDR3 DNA. The D gene is left open where the match is weak. Not every row has a clone size; where given, it reads once, few, many or a size class.

15	TRBJ2-1	NA	TRBV27	NA	CASGNRDGPTDEQFF	TGTGCCAGCGGAAATCGGGACGGCCCCACCGATGAGCAGTTCTTC
15	TRBJ1-2	NA	TRBV5-1	NA	CASSLEVSDSYGYTF	TGCGCCAGCAGCTTGGAGGTATCGGACAGCTATGGCTACACCTTC
17	TRBJ1-4	NA	TRBV18	NA	CASSPLKAGATGEKLFF	TGTGCCAGCTCACCACTGAAGGCGGGGGCGACTGGGGAAAAACTGTTTTTT
16	TRBJ2-7	many	TRBV7-6	TRBD2	CASSLATSGGIYEQYF	TGTGCCAGCAGCTTAGCGACTAGCGGGGGAATATACGAGCAGTACTTC
18	TRBJ2-4	NA	TRBV7-3	NA	CASSLREGALGAKNIQYF	TGTGCCAGCAGCTTACGTGAGGGCGCCCTGGGGGCCAAAAACATTCAGTACTTC
15	TRBJ2-1	many	TRBV6-2/TRBV6-3	NA	CASSSGPAGYNEQFF	TGTGCCAGCAGTTCCGGGCCGGCGGGCTACAATGAGCAGTTCTTC
15	TRBJ1-1	few	TRBV20-1	TRBD1	CSARFLTGKNTEAFF	TGCAGTGCTAGGTTTCTGACAGGGAAGAACACTGAAGCTTTCTTT
13	TRBJ2-1	many	TRBV7-8	NA	CASSLKVGPEQFF	TGTGCCAGCAGCCTCAAAGTGGGTCCTGAGCAGTTCTTC
13	TRBJ1-1	few	TRBV4-1	NA	CASSHLGGAEAFF	TGCGCCAGCAGCCACCTCGGGGGGGCTGAAGCTTTCTTT
19	TRBJ2-7	many	TRBV7-2	TRBD2	CASSLGSNGSGVYSYEQYF	TGTGCCAGCAGCTTAGGGTCTAACGGTAGCGGGGTTTACTCCTACGAGCAGTACTTC
14	TRBJ1-6	NA	TRBV20-1	NA	CSAPRQIYNSPLHF	TGCAGTGCTCCCCGACAGATCTATAATTCACCCCTCCACTTT
13	TRBJ2-3	NA	TRBV6-2/TRBV6-3	NA	CASSSARSDTQYF	TGTGCCAGCAGTTCGGCACGATCAGATACGCAGTATTTT
10	TRBJ2-7	NA	TRBV20-1	NA	CSAMGYEQYF	TGCAGTGCTATGGGCTACGAGCAGTACTTC
15	TRBJ1-2	few	TRBV4-1	NA	CASSPADGHRGGYTF	TGCGCCAGCAGCCCAGCGGACGGCCACCGGGGGGGCTACACCTTC
16	TRBJ2-2	NA	TRBV14	NA	CASSQVGSGNTGELFF	TGTGCCAGCAGCCAAGTTGGTAGCGGGAACACCGGGGAGCTGTTTTTT
18	TRBJ2-1	many	TRBV14	TRBD1	CASSRWDRGGSSYNEQFF	TGTGCCAGCAGCCGGTGGGACAGGGGTGGCAGCTCCTACAATGAGCAGTTCTTC
13	TRBJ1-2	NA	TRBV14	NA	CASSQSIWGGYTF	TGTGCCAGCAGCCAGTCTATATGGGGTGGCTACACCTTC
13	TRBJ1-1	NA	TRBV6-6	NA	CASSYSRIGEAFF	TGTGCCAGCAGTTACTCGAGAATAGGTGAAGCTTTCTTT
15	TRBJ2-3	NA	TRBV6-2/TRBV6-3	NA	CASSAGPNPTDTQYF	TGTGCCAGCAGTGCCGGTCCTAACCCCACAGATACGCAGTATTTT
11	TRBJ1-1	many	TRBV7-2	NA	CASSLGFGAFF	TGTGCCAGCAGCCTAGGGTTCGGCGCTTTCTTT
16	TRBJ2-2	NA	TRBV28	NA	CASSPGGVSDTGELFF	TGTGCCAGCAGTCCTGGTGGAGTTTCGGACACCGGGGAGCTGTTTTTT
14	TRBJ1-6	many	TRBV25-1	NA	CASSEWQEYSPLHF	TGTGCCAGCAGTGAATGGCAGGAATATTCACCCCTCCACTTT
15	TRBJ2-1	few	TRBV3-1	NA	CASSLGKGRYNEQFF	TGTGCCAGCAGCCTCGGTAAAGGGAGGTACAATGAGCAGTTCTTC
16	TRBJ1-3	NA	TRBV20-1	NA	CSARKWQANSGNTIYF	TGCAGTGCTAGAAAATGGCAGGCAAACTCTGGAAACACCATATATTTT
13	TRBJ2-1	many	TRBV25-1	NA	CASSEAMGSREFF	TGTGCCAGCAGTGAAGCGATGGGCTCCAGGGAGTTCTTC
15	TRBJ2-5	NA	TRBV14	NA	CASSQDGKGGETQYF	TGTGCCAGCAGCCAAGATGGAAAGGGAGGAGAGACCCAGTACTTC
15	TRBJ2-7	many	TRBV7-2	TRBD1	CASSLATGQNYEQYF	TGTGCCAGCAGCTTAGCCACGGGACAGAACTACGAGCAGTACTTC
14	TRBJ2-1	NA	TRBV20-1	TRBD2	CSAVAGGPSNEQFF	TGCAGTGCTGTAGCGGGGGGGCCGAGCAATGAGCAGTTCTTC
15	TRBJ2-5	few	TRBV9	TRBD1	CASSVGDSIQETQYF	TGTGCCAGCAGCGTAGGGGACAGTATACAAGAGACCCAGTACTTC
15	TRBJ1-1	many	TRBV7-9	TRBD1	CASSSPGGMNTEAFF	TGTGCCAGCAGCTCCCCAGGGGGGATGAACACTGAAGCTTTCTTT
12	TRBJ2-1	many	TRBV7-6	NA	CASSSRQYEQFF	TGTGCCAGCAGCTCTCGACAGTATGAGCAGTTCTTC
14	TRBJ2-3	NA	TRBV19	TRBD2	CASTLGGGTDTQYF	TGTGCCAGTACCCTTGGGGGGGGCACAGATACGCAGTATTTT
16	TRBJ2-3	few	TRBV6-6	NA	CASSPSAGHLTDTQYF	TGTGCCAGCAGTCCCTCGGCAGGTCATCTCACAGATACGCAGTATTTT
15	TRBJ1-1	few	TRBV19	NA	CASSIWGAKDTEAFF	TGTGCCAGTAGTATATGGGGGGCAAAGGACACTGAAGCTTTCTTT
19	TRBJ1-1	many	TRBV7-6	NA	CASSPRNYGLVNMNTEAFF	TGTGCCAGCAGCCCCCGAAATTACGGTCTTGTTAATATGAACACTGAAGCTTTCTTT
16	TRBJ2-6	few	TRBV4-3	NA	CASSQEPLLSANVLTF	TGCGCCAGCAGCCAAGAACCCCTGTTGTCGGCCAACGTCCTGACTTTC
16	TRBJ2-1	NA	TRBV5-1	TRBD2	CASSPAGGIVDNEQFF	TGCGCCAGCAGCCCTGCGGGGGGCATCGTCGACAATGAGCAGTTCTTC
14	TRBJ1-1	many	TRBV6-2/TRBV6-3	NA	CASSEDRRGTEAFF	TGTGCCAGCAGTGAAGACAGGAGGGGGACTGAAGCTTTCTTT
13	TRBJ2-1	many	TRBV11-3	TRBD1	CASSQAGGSEQFF	TGTGCCAGCAGCCAAGCAGGGGGCAGTGAGCAGTTCTTC
17	TRBJ2-1	many	TRBV7-6	NA	CASSLRGAGAIYNEQFF	TGTGCCAGCAGCTTAAGGGGTGCGGGGGCTATCTACAATGAGCAGTTCTTC
16	TRBJ2-5	NA	TRBV18	TRBD1	CASSPRDRGRRETQYF	TGTGCCAGCTCACCACGGGACAGGGGGCGCCGGGAGACCCAGTACTTC
12	TRBJ2-3	few	TRBV5-5	NA	CASSLFSDTQYF	TGTGCCAGCAGCTTATTCTCAGATACGCAGTATTTT
14	TRBJ1-1	few	TRBV4-1	NA	CASSHRGMNTEAFF	TGCGCCAGCAGCCATAGGGGAATGAACACTGAAGCTTTCTTT
16	TRBJ2-3	NA	TRBV11-2	NA	CASRSDLYSEPDTQYF	TGTGCCAGCAGATCGGACCTATACTCCGAACCGGATACGCAGTATTTT
13	TRBJ2-7	few	TRBV7-2	NA	CASTSALGYEQYF	TGTGCCAGCACCTCAGCGTTAGGGTACGAGCAGTACTTC
21	TRBJ2-1	NA	TRBV4-3	TRBD2	CASSLRPGLAGGGDPDNEQFF	TGCGCCAGCAGCCTACGACCGGGACTAGCGGGGGGGGGGGACCCCGACAATGAGCAGTTCTTC
16	TRBJ2-2	few	TRBV5-6	NA	CASRPLPGTNTGELFF	TGTGCCAGCAGACCTTTACCCGGGACAAACACCGGGGAGCTGTTTTTT
15	TRBJ2-1	NA	TRBV7-2	TRBD2	CASSPTGLAGHEQFF	TGTGCCAGCAGCCCGACGGGACTAGCGGGGCATGAGCAGTTCTTC
10	TRBJ2-1	NA	TRBV20-1	TRBD2	CSASLAGEFF	TGCAGTGCTAGCCTAGCGGGGGAGTTCTTC
14	TRBJ2-1	many	TRBV6-2/TRBV6-3	NA	CASRRSFSYNEQFF	TGTGCCAGCCGTAGAAGCTTCTCCTACAATGAGCAGTTCTTC